Listed here are 4 T cell receptor beta chains from one sample, sequenced in a study of T cell changes during pregnancy in multiple sclerosis. Assay: immunoSEQ multiplex PCR; the TCRdb copy retains only in-frame clones and omits some. The sample yields about 36,000 clones, about nine tenths seen once. The sequenced sample was CD4+ T cells from peripheral blood mononuclear cells, obtained in the second trimester of pregnancy. The receptors here all came from a female donor in good health, enrolled as a control in a pregnancy study.

A few counts support this clone. The chain couples TRBV5-1 to TRBJ1-6, with TRBD1 matching 9 bases. Germline values: CDR1 SGHRS, CDR2 YFSETQ. The V gene end was trimmed by 0 bases and the J gene end by 11 bases; junction bases not matched to a gene: 9. CDR3 length equals 16 residues. The CDR3 sequence: CASSLETGGVMTPLHF. CDR3 coding DNA: TGCGCCAGCAGCTTGGAGACAGGGGGTGTTATGACACCCCTCCACTTT.

The chain combines TRBV28 with TRBJ2-7, with D unclear. V was shortened by 4 bases and J by 1 base, with 11 bases between the two germline ends. The length of the CDR3 is 14 residues. CDR1 and CDR2 from the germline V gene are MDHEN and SYDVKM. CDR3 sequence reads: CASSSPIGSYEQYF. The CDR3 nucleotides read TGTGCCAGCAGTTCCCCTATCGGTTCCTACGAGCAGTACTTC.

This clone came up a few times. The genes are TRBV11-2 and TRBJ1-6, with 12 bases identical to TRBD1. The CDR3 is made up of 15 amino acids. Looked up from germline, CDR1 is SGHAT and CDR2 is FQNNGV. J was trimmed by 11 bases and V by 5 bases; bases with no gene match: 7. CDR3 protein: CASSESGTGGPPLHF. The CDR3 coding sequence is TGTGCCAGCAGCGAATCCGGGACAGGGGGCCCACCCCTCCACTTT.

J is TRBJ1-3 and V is TRBV9; TRBD1 matches 8 bases. Trimming took 2 bases from V and 2 from J; bases not matched to a gene: 3. The CDR3 contains 15 residues. The germline gives CDR1 SGDLS, CDR2 YYNGEE. The CDR3, as DNA: TGTGCCAGCAGCGTGCAGGGGGCCACTGGAAACACCATATATTTT. This encodes CASSVQGATGNTIYF.